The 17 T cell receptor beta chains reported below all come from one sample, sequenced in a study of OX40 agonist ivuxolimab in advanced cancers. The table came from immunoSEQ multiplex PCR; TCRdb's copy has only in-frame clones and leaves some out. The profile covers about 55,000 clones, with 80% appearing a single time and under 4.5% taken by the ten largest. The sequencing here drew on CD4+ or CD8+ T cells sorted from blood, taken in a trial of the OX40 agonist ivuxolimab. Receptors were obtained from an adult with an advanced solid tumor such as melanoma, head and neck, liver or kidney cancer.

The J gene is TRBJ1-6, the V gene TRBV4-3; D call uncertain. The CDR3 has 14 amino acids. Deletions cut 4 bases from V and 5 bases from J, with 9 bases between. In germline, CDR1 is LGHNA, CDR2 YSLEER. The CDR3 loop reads CASSPGRDNSPLHF. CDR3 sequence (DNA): TGCGCCAGCAGCCCTGGACGGGATAATTCACCCCTCCACTTT.

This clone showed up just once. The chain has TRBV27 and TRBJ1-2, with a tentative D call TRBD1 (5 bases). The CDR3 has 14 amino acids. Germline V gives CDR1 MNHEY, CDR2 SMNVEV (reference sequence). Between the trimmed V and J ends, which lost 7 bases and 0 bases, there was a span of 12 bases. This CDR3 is CASKGTQANYGYTF. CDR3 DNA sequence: TGTGCCAGCAAAGGGACTCAAGCTAACTATGGCTACACCTTC.

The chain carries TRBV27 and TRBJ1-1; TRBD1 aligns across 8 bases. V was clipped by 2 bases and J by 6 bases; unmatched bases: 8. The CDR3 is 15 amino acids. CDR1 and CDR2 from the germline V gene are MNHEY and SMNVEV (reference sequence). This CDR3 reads CASSLNSGGLSEAFF. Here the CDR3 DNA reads TGTGCCAGCAGTTTAAACTCAGGGGGCTTATCTGAAGCTTTCTTT.

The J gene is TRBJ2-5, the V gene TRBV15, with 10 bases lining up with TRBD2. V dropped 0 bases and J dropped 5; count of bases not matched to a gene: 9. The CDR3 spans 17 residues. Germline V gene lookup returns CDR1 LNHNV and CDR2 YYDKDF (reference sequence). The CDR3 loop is CATSREGGSGRAETQYF. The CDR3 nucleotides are TGTGCCACCAGCAGAGAAGGAGGGAGCGGGAGGGCTGAGACCCAGTACTTC.

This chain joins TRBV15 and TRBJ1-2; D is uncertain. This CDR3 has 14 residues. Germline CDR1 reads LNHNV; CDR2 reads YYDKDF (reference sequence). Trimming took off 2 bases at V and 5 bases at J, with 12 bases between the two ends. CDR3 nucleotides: TGTGCCACCAGCAGATCAGGATTTGGGTATGGCTACACCTTC. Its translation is CATSRSGFGYGYTF.

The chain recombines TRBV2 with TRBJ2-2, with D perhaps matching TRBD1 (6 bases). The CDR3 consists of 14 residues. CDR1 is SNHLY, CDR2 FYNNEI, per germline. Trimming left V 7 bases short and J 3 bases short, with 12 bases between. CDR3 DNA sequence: TGTGCCAGCAAGGGGCAGGGGTACACCGGGGAGCTGTTTTTT. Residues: CASKGQGYTGELFF.

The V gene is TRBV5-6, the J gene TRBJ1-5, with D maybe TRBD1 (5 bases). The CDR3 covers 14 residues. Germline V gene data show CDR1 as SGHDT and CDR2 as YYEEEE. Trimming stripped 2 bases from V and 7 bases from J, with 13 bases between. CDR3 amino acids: CASSLMGGGQPQHF. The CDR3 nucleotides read TGTGCCAGCAGCTTAATGGGGGGAGGGCAGCCCCAGCATTTT. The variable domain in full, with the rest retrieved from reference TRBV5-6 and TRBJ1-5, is DAGVTQSPTHLIKTRGQQVTLRCSPKSGHDTVSWYQQALGQGPQFIFQYYEEEERQRGNFPDRFSGHQFPNYSSELNVNALLLGDSALYLCASSLMGGGQPQHFGDGTRLSIL.

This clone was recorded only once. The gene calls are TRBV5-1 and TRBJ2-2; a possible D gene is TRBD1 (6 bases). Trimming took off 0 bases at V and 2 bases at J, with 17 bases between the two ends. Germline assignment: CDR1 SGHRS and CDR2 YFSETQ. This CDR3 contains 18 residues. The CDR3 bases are TGCGCCAGCAGCTTGGACCTCAGGGGTCCTACTAACACCGGGGAGCTGTTTTTT. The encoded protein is CASSLDLRGPTNTGELFF.

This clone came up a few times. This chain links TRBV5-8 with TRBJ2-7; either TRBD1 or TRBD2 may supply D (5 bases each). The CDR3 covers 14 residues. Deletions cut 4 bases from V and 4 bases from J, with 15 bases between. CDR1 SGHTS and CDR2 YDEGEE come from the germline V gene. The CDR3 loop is CASSTGPGGYEQYF. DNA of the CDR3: TGTGCCAGCAGCACGGGCCCTGGGGGATACGAGCAGTACTTC.

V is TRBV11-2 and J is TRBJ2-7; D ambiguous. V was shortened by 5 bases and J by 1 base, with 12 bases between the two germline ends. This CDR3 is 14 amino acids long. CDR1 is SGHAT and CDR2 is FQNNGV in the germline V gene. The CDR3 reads CASSPALGSYEQYF. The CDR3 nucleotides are TGTGCCAGCAGCCCGGCGTTGGGGTCCTACGAGCAGTACTTC.

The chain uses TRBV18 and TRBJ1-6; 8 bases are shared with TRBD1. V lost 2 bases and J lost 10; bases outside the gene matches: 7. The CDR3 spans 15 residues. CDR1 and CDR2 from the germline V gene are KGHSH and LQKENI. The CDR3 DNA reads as TGTGCCAGCTCACCAGAGACAGGGGAAGGGTCACCCCTCCACTTT. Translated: CASSPETGEGSPLHF.

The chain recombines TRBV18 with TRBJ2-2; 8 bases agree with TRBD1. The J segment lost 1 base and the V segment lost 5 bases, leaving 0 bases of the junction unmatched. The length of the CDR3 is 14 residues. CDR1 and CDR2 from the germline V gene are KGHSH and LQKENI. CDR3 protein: CASSGQGNTGELFF. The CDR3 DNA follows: TGTGCCAGCTCAGGACAGGGGAACACCGGGGAGCTGTTTTTT.

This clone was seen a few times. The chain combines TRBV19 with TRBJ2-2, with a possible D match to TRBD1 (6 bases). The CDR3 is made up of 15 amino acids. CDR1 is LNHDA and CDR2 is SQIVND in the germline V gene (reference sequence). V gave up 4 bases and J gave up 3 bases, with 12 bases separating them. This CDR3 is CASSRSGTHTGELFF. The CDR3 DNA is TGTGCCAGTAGTAGGTCGGGGACACACACCGGGGAGCTGTTTTTT.

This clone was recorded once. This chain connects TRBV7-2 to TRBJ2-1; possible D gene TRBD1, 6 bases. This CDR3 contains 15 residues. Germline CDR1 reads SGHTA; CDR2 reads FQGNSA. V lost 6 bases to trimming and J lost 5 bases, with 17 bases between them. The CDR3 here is CASRWQGLGNNEQFF. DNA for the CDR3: TGTGCCAGCAGGTGGCAGGGGCTGGGTAACAATGAGCAGTTCTTC. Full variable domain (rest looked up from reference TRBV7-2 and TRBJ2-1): GAGVSQSPSNKVTEKGKDVELRCDPISGHTALYWYRQSLGQGLEFLIYFQGNSAPDKSGLPSDRFSAERTGGSVSTLTIQRTQQEDSAVYLCASRWQGLGNNEQFFGPGTRLTVL.

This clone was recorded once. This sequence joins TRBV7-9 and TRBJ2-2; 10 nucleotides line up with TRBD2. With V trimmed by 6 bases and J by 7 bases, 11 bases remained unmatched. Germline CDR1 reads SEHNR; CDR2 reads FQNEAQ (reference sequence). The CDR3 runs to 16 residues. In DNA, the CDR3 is TGTGCCAGCAGTTCGGGACTAGCGTTTGTGGGCGGGGAGCTGTTTTTT. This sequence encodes CASSSGLAFVGGELFF.

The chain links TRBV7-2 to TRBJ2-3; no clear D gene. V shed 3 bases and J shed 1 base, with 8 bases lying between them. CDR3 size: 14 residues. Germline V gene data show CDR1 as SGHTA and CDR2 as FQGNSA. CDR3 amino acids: CASSFYQGTDTQYF. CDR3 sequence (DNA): TGTGCCAGCAGCTTCTACCAGGGCACAGATACGCAGTATTTT.

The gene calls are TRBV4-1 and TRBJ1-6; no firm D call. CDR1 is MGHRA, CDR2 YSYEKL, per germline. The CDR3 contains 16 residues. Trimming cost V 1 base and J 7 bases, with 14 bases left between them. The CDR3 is CASSQVLAAGNSPLHF. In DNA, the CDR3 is TGCGCCAGCAGCCAAGTGCTGGCGGCCGGGAATTCACCCCTCCACTTT.